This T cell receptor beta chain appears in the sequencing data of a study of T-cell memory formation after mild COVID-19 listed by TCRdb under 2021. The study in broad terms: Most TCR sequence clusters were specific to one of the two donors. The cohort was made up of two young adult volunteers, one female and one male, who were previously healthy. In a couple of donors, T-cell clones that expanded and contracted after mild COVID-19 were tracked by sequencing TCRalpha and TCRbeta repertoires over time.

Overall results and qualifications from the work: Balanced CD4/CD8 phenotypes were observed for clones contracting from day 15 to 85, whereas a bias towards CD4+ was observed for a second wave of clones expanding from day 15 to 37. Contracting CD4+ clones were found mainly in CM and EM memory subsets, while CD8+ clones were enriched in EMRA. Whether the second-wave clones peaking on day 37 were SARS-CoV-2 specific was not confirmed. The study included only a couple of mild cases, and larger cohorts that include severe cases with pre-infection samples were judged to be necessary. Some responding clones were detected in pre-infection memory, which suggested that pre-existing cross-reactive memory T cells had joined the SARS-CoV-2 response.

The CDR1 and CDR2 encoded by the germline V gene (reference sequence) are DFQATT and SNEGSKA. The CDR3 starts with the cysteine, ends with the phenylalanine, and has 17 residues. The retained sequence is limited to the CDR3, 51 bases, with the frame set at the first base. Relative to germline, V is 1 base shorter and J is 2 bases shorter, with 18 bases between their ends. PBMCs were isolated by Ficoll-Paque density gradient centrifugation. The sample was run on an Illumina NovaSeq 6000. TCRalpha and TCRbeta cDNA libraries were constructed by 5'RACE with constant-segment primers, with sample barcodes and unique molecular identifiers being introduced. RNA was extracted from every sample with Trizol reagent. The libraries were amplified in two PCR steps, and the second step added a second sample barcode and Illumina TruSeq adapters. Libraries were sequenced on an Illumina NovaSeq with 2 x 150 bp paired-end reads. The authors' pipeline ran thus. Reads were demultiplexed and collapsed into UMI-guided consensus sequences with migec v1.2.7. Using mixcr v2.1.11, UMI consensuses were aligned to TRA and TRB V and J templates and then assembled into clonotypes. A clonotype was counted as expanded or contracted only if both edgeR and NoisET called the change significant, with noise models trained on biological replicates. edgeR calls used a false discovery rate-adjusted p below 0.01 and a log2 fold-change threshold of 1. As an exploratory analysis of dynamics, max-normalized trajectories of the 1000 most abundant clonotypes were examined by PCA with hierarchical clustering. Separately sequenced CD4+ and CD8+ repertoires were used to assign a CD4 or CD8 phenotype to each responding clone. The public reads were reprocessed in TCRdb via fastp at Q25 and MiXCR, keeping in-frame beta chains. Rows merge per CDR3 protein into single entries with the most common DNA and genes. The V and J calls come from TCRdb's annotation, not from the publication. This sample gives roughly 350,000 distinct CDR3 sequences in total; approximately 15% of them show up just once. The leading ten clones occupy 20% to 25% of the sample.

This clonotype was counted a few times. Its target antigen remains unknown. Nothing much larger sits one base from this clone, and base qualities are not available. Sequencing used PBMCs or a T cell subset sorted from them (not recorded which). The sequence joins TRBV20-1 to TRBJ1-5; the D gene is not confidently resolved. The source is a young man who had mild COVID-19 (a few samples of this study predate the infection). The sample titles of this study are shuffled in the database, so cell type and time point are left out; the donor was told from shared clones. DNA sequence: TGCAGTGCTAGAGGTCTGCTTGAGGGTGATGGCAATCAGCCCCAGCATTTT. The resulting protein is CSARGLLEGDGNQPQHF.